This TCR beta chain stems from a study of CD8 T cells in ankylosing spondylitis. Study-level results: About 8 highly homologous variants made up a TCR beta motif, and this motif appeared characteristic of ankylosing spondylitis blood. From matched ankylosing spondylitis synovial fluid, disease-linked clones were reportedly recovered at significantly enriched levels. Within peripheral blood, clones linked to disease were CD8+ and relatively rare. Earlier work had already found some motif variants in reactive arthritis synovial fluid and blood.

Making the TCR beta libraries involved quantitative 5'-RACE with molecular barcodes. TCRdb re-called the 5' RACE reads through MiXCR, storing one row per CDR3 protein. In the table there are fewer than 550,000 distinct CDR3 sequences, about 5.7% of which are singletons. Germline V gene sequence: CDR1 SQVTM, CDR2 ANQGSEA. There are 16 residues in the CDR3. V shed 7 bases and J 0 bases; nucleotides not matched to a gene: 12. This clonotype has at least ten counts. What it recognizes is unknown. Input material: blood, either unsorted or a sorted T cell fraction (not recorded which). The TCR originated in a male donor with ankylosing spondylitis. The V gene is TRBV29-1, the J gene TRBJ2-3; TRBD2 aligns across 8 bases. The CDR3 loop reads CSERTVASGSTDTQYF. As DNA, the CDR3 is TGCAGCGAAAGGACGGTGGCTAGCGGGAGCACAGATACGCAGTATTTT.